The 5 T cell receptor beta chains below all came from one sample that was sequenced in a study of low-dose radiotherapy and immunotherapy resistance in tumors. TRAV and TRBV primers primed cDNA for both TCRalpha and TCRbeta. Both a constant-region primer and a V-primer adapter served to amplify TCRs across roughly 21 PCR cycles. A single record per CDR3 protein comes from TCRdb applying MiXCR to the reads. The sample carries tens of thousands of distinct CDR3 sequences, about a fifth recorded once. Stated time point: after trial treatment. Treatment: LDRT plus nivolumab, ipilimumab, low-dose cyclophosphamide and aspirin (RACIN trial). Source: PBMCs, taken after low-dose radiotherapy plus immunotherapy. Receptors originate from a female donor with ovarian cancer.

V and J are TRBV29-1 and TRBJ2-5; D not certain. The CDR3 is made up of 12 amino acids. V lost 5 bases and J 1 base, leaving 8 bases between the germline ends. Germline lookup yields CDR1 SQVTM and CDR2 ANQGSEA. DNA of the CDR3: TGCAGCGTTAGACGGGCCCAAGAGACCCAGTACTTC. It translates to CSVRRAQETQYF.

Ten or more counts support this clonotype. The CDR3, as DNA: TGTGCCAGCAGCCCGAGGGGCGGGGGGGTAGGCTACAATGAGCAGTTCTTC. Its protein is CASSPRGGGVGYNEQFF. This chain joins TRBV5-6 and TRBJ2-1, with TRBD2 matching 9 bases. CDR1 is SGHDT, CDR2 YYEEEE, per germline. This CDR3 is 17 amino acids long. With V trimmed by 4 bases and J by 3 bases, 11 bases remained unmatched.

This clonotype was observed at least ten times. The chain employs TRBV27 and TRBJ2-7; D not certain. Between the trimmed V and J ends, which lost 3 bases and 0 bases, there was a span of 12 bases. Germline V gene data show CDR1 as MNHEY and CDR2 as SMNVEV (reference sequence). The CDR3 runs 15 residues. The CDR3 sequence is CASSFGPGPSYEQYF. CDR3 DNA: TGTGCCAGCAGTTTTGGGCCGGGCCCCTCCTACGAGCAGTACTTC.

The chain uses TRBV9 and TRBJ1-6; D possibly corresponds to TRBD1 (6 bases). CDR3 length: 14 residues. Trimming pared 3 bases from V and 8 bases from J, leaving 12 bases between. The germline CDR1 and CDR2 sequences are SGDLS and YYNGEE. CDR3: CASSDSRGHSPLHF. The CDR3 DNA follows: TGTGCCAGCAGCGACAGCAGGGGACATTCACCCCTCCACTTT.

For this clonotype: Since no conserved phenylalanine or tryptophan closes the CDR3, a read error is the likely cause. The V and J genes are TRBV11-2 and TRBJ2-1; the match to TRBD2 covers 7 bases. This CDR3 region has 14 residues. Germline assignment: CDR1 SGHAT and CDR2 FQNNGV. J was trimmed by 6 bases and V by 5 bases; bases with no gene match: 7. CDR3 nucleotides: TGTGCCAGCAGCCCGGGGACTACGTTCAATGAGCAGTTCCTC. The encoded protein is CASSPGTTFNEQFL.